The clone carrying this T cell receptor beta chain was recorded once. Its antigen is currently unknown. This record comes from a study of T cell responses to AZD1222 COVID-19 vaccine. Study-wide points: Only 5 or 6 AZD1222 recipients tested seropositive at baseline.

V lost 2 bases and J 8 bases, leaving 18 bases between the germline ends. The CDR3 spans 14 residues. Germline values: CDR1 SQVTM, CDR2 ANQGSEA. Generated by immunoSEQ multiplex PCR, the TCRdb table keeps only in-frame clones and is missing some. The table includes about 180,000 clones, 75% to 90% detected once. The starting material was peripheral blood, obtained on day 0 of AZD1222 vaccination. This TCR derives from an adult in good health. The chain employs TRBV29-1 and TRBJ1-2; D not certain. CDR3 sequence: CSVEHRLERRGYTF. In nucleotides, the CDR3 is TGCAGCGTTGAACATAGGTTGGAGAGGCGCGGCTACACCTTC.